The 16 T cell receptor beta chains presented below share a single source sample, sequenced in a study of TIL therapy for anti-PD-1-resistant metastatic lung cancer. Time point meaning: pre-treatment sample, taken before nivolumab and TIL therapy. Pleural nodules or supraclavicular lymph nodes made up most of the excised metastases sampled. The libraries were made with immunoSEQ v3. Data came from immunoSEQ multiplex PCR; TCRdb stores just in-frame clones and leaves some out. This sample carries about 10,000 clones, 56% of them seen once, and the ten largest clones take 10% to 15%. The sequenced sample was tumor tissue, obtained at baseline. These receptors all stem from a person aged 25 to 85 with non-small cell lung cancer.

CDR3 sequence (DNA): TGTGCCAGCAGTAAACAGGCGAACTCTGGGGCCAACGTCCTGACTTTC. It codes for CASSKQANSGANVLTF. This chain connects TRBV6-6 to TRBJ2-6; D might be TRBD1 (5 bases). This CDR3 has 16 amino acids. In germline, CDR1 is MNHNY, CDR2 SVGAGI (reference sequence). V lost 5 bases, J lost 0 bases, and 11 bases lay in between.

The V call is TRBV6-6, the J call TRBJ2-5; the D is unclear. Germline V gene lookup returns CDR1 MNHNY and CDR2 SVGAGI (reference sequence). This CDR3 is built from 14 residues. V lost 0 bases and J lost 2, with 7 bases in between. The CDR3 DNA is TGTGCCAGCAGTTACTCGAATCTTCAAGAGACCCAGTACTTC. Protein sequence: CASSYSNLQETQYF.

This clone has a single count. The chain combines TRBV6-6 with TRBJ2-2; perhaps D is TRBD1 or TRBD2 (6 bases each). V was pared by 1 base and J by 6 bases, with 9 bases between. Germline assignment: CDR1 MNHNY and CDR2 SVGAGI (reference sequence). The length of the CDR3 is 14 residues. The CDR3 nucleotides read TGTGCCAGCAGTTACTGGGGGGCTGCCGGGGAGCTGTTTTTT. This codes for CASSYWGAAGELFF.

This chain's CDR3 is CASSKAGTVYGYTF. The CDR3 region has the DNA TGTGCCAGCTCGAAAGCCGGGACAGTCTATGGCTACACCTTC. The V call is TRBV18, the J call TRBJ1-2; 7 bases fit TRBD1. V lost 6 bases and J lost 4; bases outside the gene matches: 8. From germline, CDR1 is KGHSH and CDR2 LQKENI. This CDR3 comprises 14 residues.

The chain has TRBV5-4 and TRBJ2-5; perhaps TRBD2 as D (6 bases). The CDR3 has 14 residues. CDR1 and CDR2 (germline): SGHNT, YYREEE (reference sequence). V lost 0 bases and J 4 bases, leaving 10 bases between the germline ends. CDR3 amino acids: CASSLGRERETQYF. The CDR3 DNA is TGTGCCAGCAGCTTGGGACGGGAGAGAGAGACCCAGTACTTC.

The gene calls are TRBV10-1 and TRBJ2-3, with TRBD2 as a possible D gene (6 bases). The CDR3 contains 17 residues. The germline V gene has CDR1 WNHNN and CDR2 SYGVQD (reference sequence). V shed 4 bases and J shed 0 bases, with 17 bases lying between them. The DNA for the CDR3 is TGCGCCAGCAGTGGGGGCGCCGGGAGTACTAGCACAGATACGCAGTATTTT. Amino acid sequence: CASSGGAGSTSTDTQYF.

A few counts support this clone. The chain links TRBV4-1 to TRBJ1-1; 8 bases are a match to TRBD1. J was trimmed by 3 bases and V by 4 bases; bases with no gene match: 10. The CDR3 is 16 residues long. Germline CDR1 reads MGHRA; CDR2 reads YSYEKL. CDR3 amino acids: CASSRGQVDSYTEAFF. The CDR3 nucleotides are TGCGCCAGCAGCCGGGGACAGGTTGACTCGTACACTGAAGCTTTCTTT.

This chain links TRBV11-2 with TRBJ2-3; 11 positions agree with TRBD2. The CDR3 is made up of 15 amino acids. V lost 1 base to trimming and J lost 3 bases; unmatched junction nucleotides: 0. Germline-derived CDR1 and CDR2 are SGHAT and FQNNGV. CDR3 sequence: CASSLVAGGTDTQYF. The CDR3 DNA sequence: TGTGCCAGCAGCTTAGTAGCGGGAGGGACAGATACGCAGTATTTT.

CDR3 amino acids: CASSLAGGYNEQFF. The CDR3 region has the DNA TGTGCCAGCAGCCTAGCGGGAGGGTACAATGAGCAGTTCTTC. The V gene is TRBV11-2, the J gene TRBJ2-1; 12 bases are shared with TRBD2. Germline V gene lookup returns CDR1 SGHAT and CDR2 FQNNGV. J was trimmed by 4 bases and V by 5 bases; bases with no gene match: 0. The CDR3 is 14 residues long.

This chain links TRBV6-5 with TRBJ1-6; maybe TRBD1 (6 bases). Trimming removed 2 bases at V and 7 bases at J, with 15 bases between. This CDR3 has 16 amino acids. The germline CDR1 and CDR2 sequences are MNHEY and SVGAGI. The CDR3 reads CASSYRGGTMNSPLHF. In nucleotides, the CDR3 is TGTGCCAGCAGTTACAGGGGGGGCACTATGAATTCACCCCTCCACTTT.

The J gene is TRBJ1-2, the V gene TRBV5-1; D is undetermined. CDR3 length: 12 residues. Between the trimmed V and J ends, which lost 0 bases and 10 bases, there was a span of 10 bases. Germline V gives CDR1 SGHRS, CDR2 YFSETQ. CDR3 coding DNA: TGCGCCAGCAGCTTGGGACTTGGGCACTACACCTTC. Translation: CASSLGLGHYTF.

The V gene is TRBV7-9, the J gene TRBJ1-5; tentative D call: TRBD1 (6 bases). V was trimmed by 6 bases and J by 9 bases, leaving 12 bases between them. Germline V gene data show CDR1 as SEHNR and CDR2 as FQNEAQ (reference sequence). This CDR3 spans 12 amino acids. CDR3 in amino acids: CASSYRDGPQHF. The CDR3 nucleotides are TGTGCCAGCAGTTACAGGGATGGGCCCCAGCATTTT.

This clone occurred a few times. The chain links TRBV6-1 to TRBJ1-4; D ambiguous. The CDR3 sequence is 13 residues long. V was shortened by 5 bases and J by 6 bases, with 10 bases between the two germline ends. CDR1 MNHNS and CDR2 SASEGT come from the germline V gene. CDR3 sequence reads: CASSSNHDEKLFF. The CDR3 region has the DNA TGTGCCAGCAGTTCGAATCACGATGAAAAACTGTTTTTT.

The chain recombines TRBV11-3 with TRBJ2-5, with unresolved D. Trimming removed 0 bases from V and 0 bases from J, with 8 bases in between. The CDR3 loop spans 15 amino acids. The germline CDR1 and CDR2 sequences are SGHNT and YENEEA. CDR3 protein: CASSLDKAYQETQYF. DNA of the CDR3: TGTGCCAGCAGCTTAGATAAGGCCTACCAAGAGACCCAGTACTTC.

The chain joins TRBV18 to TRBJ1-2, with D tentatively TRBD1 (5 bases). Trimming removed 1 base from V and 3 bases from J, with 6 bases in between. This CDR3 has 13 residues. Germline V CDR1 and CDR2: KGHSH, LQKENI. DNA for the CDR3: TGTGCCAGCTCACCACAGACAGACTATGGCTACACCTTC. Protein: CASSPQTDYGYTF.

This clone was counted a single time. CDR3 bases: TGTGCCAGCAGCCTAGGGACAGGCGGGATTGATACGCAGTATTTT. It codes for CASSLGTGGIDTQYF. The gene calls are TRBV7-8 and TRBJ2-3, with 8 bases that match TRBD1. Germline trimming cut 5 bases from V and 6 bases from J; bases unmatched to any gene: 10. The CDR3 sequence is 15 residues long. Per the germline V gene, CDR1 is SGHVS and CDR2 is FQNEAQ.